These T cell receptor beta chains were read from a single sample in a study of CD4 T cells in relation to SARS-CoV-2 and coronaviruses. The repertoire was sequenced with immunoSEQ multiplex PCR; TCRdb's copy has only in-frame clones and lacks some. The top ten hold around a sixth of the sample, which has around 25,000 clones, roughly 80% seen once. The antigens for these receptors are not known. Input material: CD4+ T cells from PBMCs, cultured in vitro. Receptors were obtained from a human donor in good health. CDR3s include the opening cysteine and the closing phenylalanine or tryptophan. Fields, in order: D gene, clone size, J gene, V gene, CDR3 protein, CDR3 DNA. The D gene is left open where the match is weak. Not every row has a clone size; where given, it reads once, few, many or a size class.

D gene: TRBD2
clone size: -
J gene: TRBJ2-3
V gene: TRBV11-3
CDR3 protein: CASSPGLAGDSRDTQYF
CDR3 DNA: TGTGCCAGCAGCCCTGGACTAGCGGGGGATTCCAGGGATACGCAGTATTTT

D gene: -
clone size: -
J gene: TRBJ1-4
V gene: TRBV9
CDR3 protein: CASSPRASLGNEKLFF
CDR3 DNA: TGTGCCAGCAGCCCCAGGGCCTCCTTGGGTAATGAAAAACTGTTTTTT

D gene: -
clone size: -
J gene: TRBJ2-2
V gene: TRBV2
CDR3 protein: CASRYTAIGELFF
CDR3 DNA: TGTGCCAGCAGGTACACAGCAATAGGGGAGCTGTTTTTT

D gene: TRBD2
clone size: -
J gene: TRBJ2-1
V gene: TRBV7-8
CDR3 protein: CASSSSGYTYNEQFF
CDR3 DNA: TGTGCCAGCAGCTCTAGCGGGTACACCTACAATGAGCAGTTCTTC

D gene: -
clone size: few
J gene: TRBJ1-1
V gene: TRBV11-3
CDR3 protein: CASSLAGMNTEAFF
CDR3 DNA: TGTGCCAGCAGCTTAGCGGGCATGAACACTGAAGCTTTCTTT

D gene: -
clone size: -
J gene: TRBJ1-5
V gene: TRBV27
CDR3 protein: CASPTQGWTQPQHF
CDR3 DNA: TGTGCCAGCCCAACACAGGGATGGACTCAGCCCCAGCATTTT

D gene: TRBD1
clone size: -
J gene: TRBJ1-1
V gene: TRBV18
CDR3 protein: CASSPQQGAAEAFF
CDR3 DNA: TGTGCCAGCTCACCCCAACAGGGGGCAGCCGAAGCTTTCTTT

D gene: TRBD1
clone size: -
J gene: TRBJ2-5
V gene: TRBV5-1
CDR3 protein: CASSYTGEETQYF
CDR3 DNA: TGCGCCAGCAGTTATACAGGGGAAGAGACCCAGTACTTC

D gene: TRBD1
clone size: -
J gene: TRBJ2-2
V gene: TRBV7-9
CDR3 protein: CASSSAQGVGELFF
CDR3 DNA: TGTGCCAGCAGCTCTGCCCAGGGGGTCGGGGAGCTGTTTTTT

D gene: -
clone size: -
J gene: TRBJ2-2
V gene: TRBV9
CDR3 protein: CASSVEGYRNTGELFF
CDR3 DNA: TGTGCCAGCAGCGTAGAAGGGTATAGGAACACCGGGGAGCTGTTTTTT

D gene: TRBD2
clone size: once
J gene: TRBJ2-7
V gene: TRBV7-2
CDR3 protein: CASSVLAGGPGEQYF
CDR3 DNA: TGTGCCAGCAGCGTACTAGCGGGAGGGCCGGGTGAGCAGTACTTC

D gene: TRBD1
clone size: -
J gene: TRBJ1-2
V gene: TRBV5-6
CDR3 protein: CASSGGQGANYGYTF
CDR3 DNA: TGTGCCAGCAGCGGCGGACAGGGGGCGAACTATGGCTACACCTTC

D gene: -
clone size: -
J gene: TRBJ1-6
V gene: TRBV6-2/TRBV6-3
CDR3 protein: CASSDRTVPLHF
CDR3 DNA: TGTGCCAGCAGTGATAGGACAGTTCCCCTCCACTTT

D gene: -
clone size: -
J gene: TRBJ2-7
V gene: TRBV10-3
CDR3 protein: CAISEALGEQYF
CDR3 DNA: TGTGCCATCAGTGAGGCTTTAGGGGAGCAGTACTTC

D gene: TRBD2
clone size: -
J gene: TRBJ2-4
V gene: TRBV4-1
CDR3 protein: CASSRGLAGAPKNIQYF
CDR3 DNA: TGCGCCAGCAGCCGCGGACTAGCGGGGGCCCCAAAAAACATTCAGTACTTC

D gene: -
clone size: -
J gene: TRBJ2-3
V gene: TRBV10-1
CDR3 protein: CASSEARADTQYF
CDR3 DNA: TGCGCCAGCAGTGAGGCGAGAGCAGATACGCAGTATTTT

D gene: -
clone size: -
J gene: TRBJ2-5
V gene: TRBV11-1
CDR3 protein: CAVQAGGTQYF
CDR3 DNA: TGTGCCGTACAGGCCGGGGGGACCCAGTACTTC

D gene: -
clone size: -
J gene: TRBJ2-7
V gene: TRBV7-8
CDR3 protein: CASSLAGGGTYEQYF
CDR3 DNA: TGTGCCAGCAGCTTAGCTGGAGGGGGAACATACGAGCAGTACTTC